This TCR beta chain is from a study of cytomegalovirus exposure and HLA in healthy donors. With regard to this clone: What it recognizes is unknown.

The junction had 19 bases not matched to a gene; V was cut back by 5 bases and J by 4 bases. The CDR3 loop spans 18 amino acids. Germline CDR1 is WNHNN and CDR2 is SYGVQD (reference sequence). PCR employed 60 Vbeta and 13 Jbeta primers. The authors' processing: In a later analysis, some 80 million unique TCR beta chains included roughly 11 million shared by two or more donors. The repertoire was sequenced with immunoSEQ multiplex PCR; TCRdb's copy has only in-frame clones and lacks some. V and J calls and clone size are given by that table; D and trimming were obtained from the DNA. The top ten clones hold 1.5% to 1.9% of a sample with 130,000 or so clones, 66% of them seen once. Study outcomes and limitations: Associated with cytomegalovirus, according to the listing, were 170 or so TCR beta chains. About 87% or about 30% of the time was how often most TCR beta V segments were productive, according to an earlier analysis. Looking again later, the authors saw that most CMV-associated TCR beta chains seemed HLA-restricted.

The chain uses TRBV10-1 and TRBJ1-2, with 7 bases fitting TRBD1. This sequence originates from a man aged 18 to 30 in good health and CMV-seronegative. What was sequenced was PBMCs. CDR3 DNA: TGCGCCAGCAGTCGACCCGGTGTTTCAGGGGGTATATCCTATGGCTACACCTTC. Its translation is CASSRPGVSGGISYGYTF.